The present entry profiles one T cell receptor (beta chain) with its context. TCRdb's table, derived via immunoSEQ multiplex PCR, lists solely in-frame clones and lacks some. The sample includes about 2.1 million clones, about 94% of them seen just once. The sample originates from a study of shared clonotypes between healthy human individuals. CD45RO-negative CD8 cells positively selected for CCR7 made up the naive population, which excluded terminally differentiated effector memory CD45RA+ cells. Germline V gene sequence: CDR1 SGHTA, CDR2 FQGNSA. The V gene lost 0 bases and the J gene lost 7 bases, with 4 bases spanning the gap. The CDR3 loop spans 12 amino acids.

Sequenced material: naive CD8+ T cells from PBMCs. This TCR derives from a man aged 18-30 years in good health. Some clones in this sample may be carry-over from other donors' samples. J is TRBJ2-1 and V is TRBV7-2, with D unresolved. The CDR3 nucleotides are TGTGCCAGCAGCTTAGCTAGTAATGAGCAGTTCTTC. Its protein product is CASSLASNEQFF.